This record concerns one T cell receptor (beta chain) sequence. The source of the sample is a study of blood T cell repertoires in COVID-19. Measured with immunoSEQ multiplex PCR; TCRdb has only the in-frame clones, and not every one. The sample holds around 86,000 clones, roughly 85% seen once. Per the germline V gene, CDR1 is KGHDR and CDR2 is SFDVKD. This CDR3 spans 13 amino acids. Trimming left V 3 bases short and J 4 bases short, with 8 bases between. Sequencing was performed on peripheral blood. This clonotype was sampled from a man aged 80 or over with acute or convalescent COVID-19. The J gene is TRBJ2-5, the V gene TRBV24-1; no clear D gene. The CDR3 protein is CATSDPLRETQYF. CDR3 in DNA: TGTGCCACCAGTGATCCCCTACGAGAGACCCAGTACTTC.